A single sample is the source of the 23 T cell receptor beta chains below, sequenced in a study of blood T cell repertoires in COVID-19. Profiled with immunoSEQ multiplex PCR; TCRdb holds only in-frame clones, not every one. The table lists approximately 130,000 clones, 70% to 80% of them singletons, with 7.9% in the top ten. Sequencing was carried out using peripheral blood. These receptors were collected from a human donor in a cohort sampled during active COVID-19.

The chain joins TRBV6-5 to TRBJ2-7; 7 nucleotides agree with TRBD2. V shed 9 bases, J shed 12 bases, and the junction held 17 bases outside the gene matches. This CDR3 has 13 residues. Germline V gene sequence: CDR1 MNHEY, CDR2 SVGAGI. The CDR3 here is CARDPGGNEEWYF. The CDR3 region has the DNA TGTGCCAGAGACCCGGGAGGAAACGAAGAATGGTACTTC.

The V and J genes are TRBV6-5 and TRBJ2-1; TRBD1 matches 8 bases. This CDR3 has 13 amino acids. V was pared by 6 bases and J by 5 bases, with 3 bases of the junction left unmatched. The germline V gene has CDR1 MNHEY and CDR2 SVGAGI. The CDR3, as DNA: TGTGCCAGCAGACCGACAGGGGACAATGAGCAGTTCTTC. Translating it yields CASRPTGDNEQFF.

The chain combines TRBV9 with TRBJ2-7; 8 bases are a match to TRBD2. The length of the CDR3 is 15 residues. V lost 4 bases and J lost 7; bases outside the gene matches: 13. From germline, CDR1 is SGDLS and CDR2 YYNGEE. CDR3 bases: TGTGCCAGCAGCCCCTTAGCGGGATCGCAATATGAGCAGTACTTC. Protein product: CASSPLAGSQYEQYF. The whole variable domain, filled in from reference TRBV9 and TRBJ2-7, reads DSGVTQTPKHLITATGQRVTLRCSPRSGDLSVYWYQQSLDQGLQFLIQYYNGEERAKGNILERFSAQQFPDLHSELNLSSLELGDSALYFCASSPLAGSQYEQYFGPGTRLTVT.

This chain joins TRBV2 and TRBJ2-5; D may be TRBD1 (6 bases). This CDR3 has 13 amino acids. V was clipped by 1 base and J by 4 bases, with 7 bases between them. CDR1 and CDR2 from the germline V gene are SNHLY and FYNNEI. DNA for the CDR3: TGTGCCAGCAGTGAAGACAGGGCAGAGACCCAGTACTTC. It translates to CASSEDRAETQYF.

The chain is built from TRBV27 and TRBJ1-2; 12 bases map to TRBD1. The CDR3 is made up of 18 amino acids. CDR1 is MNHEY, CDR2 SMNVEV, per germline (reference sequence). The V and J ends lost 5 bases and 5 bases, in that order; junction bases with no gene match: 15. CDR3 sequence (DNA): TGTGCCAGCAGTACTCATCTACCGGGACAGGGGGCAATATATGGCTACACCTTC. This sequence encodes CASSTHLPGQGAIYGYTF.

The chain combines TRBV7-9 with TRBJ2-7, with D possibly being TRBD2 (6 bases). The V end was cut by 1 base, the J end by 2 bases, with 6 bases between. This CDR3 region has 13 residues. Germline loops: CDR1 SEHNR, CDR2 FQNEAQ (reference sequence). CDR3: CASSLGEAYEQYF. The CDR3 coding sequence is TGTGCCAGCAGCTTAGGGGAGGCCTACGAGCAGTACTTC.

This chain uses TRBV30 with TRBJ1-1; TRBD1 might be the D (6 bases). Trimming took off 0 bases at V and 0 bases at J, with 20 bases between the two ends. This CDR3 spans 18 amino acids. Germline V gene sequence: CDR1 GTSNPN, CDR2 SVGIG (reference sequence). The DNA of the CDR3 is TGTGCCTGGAGTGTACCAGGGGCAGGGCGTGTGATGAACACTGAAGCTTTCTTT. It translates to CAWSVPGAGRVMNTEAFF.

This clone was counted at least ten times. V gene TRBV27 combines with J gene TRBJ2-7, with 8 nucleotides matching TRBD1. J lost 2 bases, V lost 8 bases, and 8 bases had no gene match. Germline CDR1 MNHEY, CDR2 SMNVEV (reference sequence). The CDR3 has 14 amino acids. Here the CDR3 reads CASQVGTGAYEQYF. The DNA for the CDR3 is TGTGCCAGCCAGGTTGGGACAGGAGCCTACGAGCAGTACTTC.

The chain is built from TRBV7-2 and TRBJ2-1; the match to TRBD1 covers 9 bases. Trimming cost V 1 base and J 5 bases; bases outside gene matches: 6. CDR3 length: 16 residues. Per the germline V gene, CDR1 is SGHTA and CDR2 is FQGNSA. This CDR3 reads CASSLVSWTGDNEQFF. CDR3 sequence (DNA): TGTGCCAGCAGCTTAGTGTCTTGGACAGGGGACAATGAGCAGTTCTTC.

This chain links TRBV5-1 with TRBJ1-3; D is unresolved. The germline V and J ends were trimmed by 0 bases and 4 bases, with 8 bases remaining between them. Per the germline V gene, CDR1 is SGHRS and CDR2 is YFSETQ. The CDR3 totals 14 residues. CDR3 in DNA: TGCGCCAGCAGCTTGGCGGCGGGAGGAAACACCATATATTTT. Amino acids: CASSLAAGGNTIYF.

V usage is TRBV3-1 (or the pseudogene TRBV3-2) and J usage is TRBJ2-5, with TRBD2 matching over 10 bases. This CDR3 has 13 residues. V lost 4 bases, J lost 5 bases, and 1 base stayed unmatched. Per the germline V gene, CDR1 is LGHDT and CDR2 is YNNKEL (reference sequence). CDR3 amino acids: CASSPGLAETQYF. The CDR3, as DNA: TGTGCCAGCAGCCCGGGACTAGCGGAGACCCAGTACTTC.

The rearrangement uses TRBV3-1 (or the pseudogene TRBV3-2) and TRBJ2-7; TRBD2 matches 10 bases. J lost 3 bases, V lost 0 bases, and 5 bases had no gene match. Germline CDR1 is LGHDT and CDR2 is YNNKEL (reference sequence). This CDR3 spans 16 amino acids. The CDR3 reads CASSQDSSGRGYEQYF. In nucleotides, the CDR3 is TGTGCCAGCAGCCAAGATTCTAGCGGGAGAGGCTACGAGCAGTACTTC.

The chain recombines TRBV6-2 or TRBV6-3 with TRBJ2-7, with TRBD2 identical over 8 bases. In germline, CDR1 is MNHEY, CDR2 SVGEGT. The CDR3 is 14 amino acids. The ends lost 5 bases at V and 4 bases at J; junction bases unmatched: 7. The CDR3 loop is CASSRTGGPYEQYF. In DNA form, the CDR3 reads TGTGCCAGCAGTAGGACGGGAGGGCCTTACGAGCAGTACTTC.

The CDR3 loop reads CASSTSGTSGRYYEQYF. The CDR3 DNA is TGTGCCAGCAGCACCTCCGGGACTAGCGGGAGATACTACGAGCAGTACTTC. The V and J genes are TRBV3-1 (or the pseudogene TRBV3-2) and TRBJ2-7; TRBD2 matches at 14 bases. J lost 3 bases, V lost 5 bases, and 9 bases had no gene match. CDR3 length: 17 amino acids. Per germline, CDR1 LGHDT and CDR2 YNNKEL (reference sequence).

The chain uses TRBV5-6 and TRBJ1-5; D is unclear. There are 16 residues in the CDR3. Trimming pared 1 base from V and 1 base from J, leaving 12 bases between. Germline V gives CDR1 SGHDT, CDR2 YYEEEE. The CDR3 DNA reads as TGTGCCAGCAGCTTGTCCCACGGGAAAAGCAATCAGCCCCAGCATTTT. It codes for CASSLSHGKSNQPQHF. Based on the CDR3 plus reference TRBV5-6 and TRBJ1-5, the full variable domain is DAGVTQSPTHLIKTRGQQVTLRCSPKSGHDTVSWYQQALGQGPQFIFQYYEEEERQRGNFPDRFSGHQFPNYSSELNVNALLLGDSALYLCASSLSHGKSNQPQHFGDGTRLSIL.

The chain uses TRBV5-1 and TRBJ2-7; TRBD1 is a possible D gene (5 bases). Deletions cut 0 bases from V and 2 bases from J, with 15 bases between. This CDR3 is built from 16 residues. In germline, CDR1 is SGHRS, CDR2 YFSETQ. The CDR3, as DNA: TGCGCCAGCAGCTTGGAGTCAGGGTGGGGAACCTACGAGCAGTACTTC. This translates into CASSLESGWGTYEQYF.

This chain joins TRBV5-4 and TRBJ2-5; 7 nucleotides agree with TRBD2. With 9 bases clipped from V and 5 bases from J, the junction kept 13 bases outside the gene matches. CDR1 SGHNT and CDR2 YYREEE come from the germline V gene (reference sequence). CDR3 length equals 14 residues. The CDR3 DNA is TGTGCCACCTCCCTTGGTGGGCGGGGGGAGACCCAGTACTTC. It translates to CATSLGGRGETQYF.

CDR3 in DNA: TGTGCCAGCAGCACGAGCGGGGCGGGTAGCTACGAGCAGTACTTC. As protein: CASSTSGAGSYEQYF. V and J are TRBV11-2 and TRBJ2-7; 7 nucleotides line up with TRBD2. The CDR3 is made up of 15 amino acids. V shed 5 bases, J shed 3 bases, and the junction held 10 bases outside the gene matches. Per germline, CDR1 SGHAT and CDR2 FQNNGV. Full variable domain (remainder filled in from reference TRBV11-2 and TRBJ2-7): EAGVAQSPRYKIIEKRQSVAFWCNPISGHATLYWYQQILGQGPKLLIQFQNNGVVDDSQLPKDRFSAERLKGVDSTLKIQPAKLEDSAVYLCASSTSGAGSYEQYFGPGTRLTVT.

The chain has TRBV4-1 and TRBJ1-3, with TRBD1 as a possible D gene (5 bases). The CDR3 extends over 12 amino acids. V lost 5 bases and J lost 4, with 6 bases in between. CDR1 and CDR2 (germline): MGHRA, YSYEKL. The CDR3 DNA is TGCGCCAGCAGCGGGGCCGGAAACACCATATATTTT. Protein: CASSGAGNTIYF.

This chain connects TRBV9 to TRBJ1-4, with 7 bases identical to TRBD1. The germline V gene has CDR1 SGDLS and CDR2 YYNGEE. The V and J ends lost 3 bases and 5 bases, in that order; junction bases with no gene match: 7. This CDR3 region has 15 residues. The CDR3 is CASSADRDQNEKLFF. CDR3 coding DNA: TGTGCCAGCAGCGCCGACAGGGACCAGAATGAAAAACTGTTTTTT. Filled out from reference TRBV9 and TRBJ1-4, the complete variable domain reads DSGVTQTPKHLITATGQRVTLRCSPRSGDLSVYWYQQSLDQGLQFLIQYYNGEERAKGNILERFSAQQFPDLHSELNLSSLELGDSALYFCASSADRDQNEKLFFGSGTQLSVL.

This chain uses TRBV5-6 with TRBJ2-7; 9 bases map to TRBD1. Germline CDR1 and CDR2: SGHDT and YYEEEE. The CDR3 loop spans 14 amino acids. With V trimmed by 4 bases and J by 4 bases, 6 bases remained unmatched. DNA of the CDR3: TGTGCCAGCAGCGAACAGGGGGCTGGGTACGAGCAGTACTTC. It codes for CASSEQGAGYEQYF.

V usage is TRBV6-5 and J usage is TRBJ1-1; maybe TRBD1 (6 bases). Per the germline V gene, CDR1 is MNHEY and CDR2 is SVGAGI. V gave up 3 bases and J gave up 3 bases, with 14 bases separating them. The CDR3 is made up of 15 amino acids. CDR3 nucleotides: TGTGCCAGCAGTTATTCGGTGGCAGGGGACACTGAAGCTTTCTTT. Its protein is CASSYSVAGDTEAFF.

The J gene is TRBJ1-2, the V gene TRBV6-5; the D gene is possibly TRBD1 (6 bases). Germline V gives CDR1 MNHEY, CDR2 SVGAGI. The CDR3 covers 14 residues. Trimming pared 6 bases from V and 3 bases from J, leaving 14 bases between. The CDR3: CASRPGTPYYGYTF. The CDR3 region has the DNA TGTGCCAGCAGACCCGGGACACCTTACTATGGCTACACCTTC.